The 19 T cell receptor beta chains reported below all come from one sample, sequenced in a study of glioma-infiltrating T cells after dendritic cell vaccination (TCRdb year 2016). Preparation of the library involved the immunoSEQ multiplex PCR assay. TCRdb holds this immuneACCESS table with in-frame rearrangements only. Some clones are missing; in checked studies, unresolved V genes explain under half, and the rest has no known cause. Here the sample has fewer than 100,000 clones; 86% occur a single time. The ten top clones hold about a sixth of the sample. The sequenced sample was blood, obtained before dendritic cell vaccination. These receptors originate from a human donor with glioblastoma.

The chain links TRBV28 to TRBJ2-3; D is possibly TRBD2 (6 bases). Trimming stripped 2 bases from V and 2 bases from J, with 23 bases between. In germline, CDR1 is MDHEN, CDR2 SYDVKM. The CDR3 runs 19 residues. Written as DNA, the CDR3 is TGTGCCAGCAGTTTACAGAGCGGCGGGATCTTCGCCTACACAGATACGCAGTATTTT. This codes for CASSLQSGGIFAYTDTQYF.

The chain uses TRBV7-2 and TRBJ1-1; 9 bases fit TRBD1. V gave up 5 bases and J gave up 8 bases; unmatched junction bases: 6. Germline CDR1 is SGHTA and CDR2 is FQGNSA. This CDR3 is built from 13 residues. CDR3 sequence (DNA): TGTGCCAGCAGCAAACCGGGACAGGGCGAAGCTTTCTTT. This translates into CASSKPGQGEAFF.

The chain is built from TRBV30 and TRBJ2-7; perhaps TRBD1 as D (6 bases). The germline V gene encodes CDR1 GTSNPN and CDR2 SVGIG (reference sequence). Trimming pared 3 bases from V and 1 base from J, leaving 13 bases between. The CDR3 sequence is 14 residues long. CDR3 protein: CAWSQQGMSYEQYF. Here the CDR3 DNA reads TGTGCCTGGAGCCAACAGGGAATGTCCTACGAGCAGTACTTC.

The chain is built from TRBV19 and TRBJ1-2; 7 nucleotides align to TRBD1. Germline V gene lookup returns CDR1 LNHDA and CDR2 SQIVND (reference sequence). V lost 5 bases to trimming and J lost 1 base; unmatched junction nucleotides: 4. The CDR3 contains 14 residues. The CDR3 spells CASSLRDSNYGYTF. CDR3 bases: TGTGCCAGTAGTCTCCGGGACAGTAACTATGGCTACACCTTC.

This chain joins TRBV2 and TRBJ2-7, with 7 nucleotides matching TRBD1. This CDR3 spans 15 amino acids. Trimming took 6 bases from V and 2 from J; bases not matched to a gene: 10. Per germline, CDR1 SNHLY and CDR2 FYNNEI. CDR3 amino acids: CASRTSGGSPYEQYF. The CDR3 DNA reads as TGTGCCAGCAGGACGTCAGGGGGTTCCCCCTACGAGCAGTACTTC.

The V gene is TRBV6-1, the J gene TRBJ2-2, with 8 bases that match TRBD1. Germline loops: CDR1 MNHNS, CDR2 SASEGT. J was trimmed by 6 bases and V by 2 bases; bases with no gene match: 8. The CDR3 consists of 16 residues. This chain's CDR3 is CASSEKRLDRAGELFF. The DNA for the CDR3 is TGTGCCAGCAGTGAAAAACGCCTGGACAGGGCCGGGGAGCTGTTTTTT.

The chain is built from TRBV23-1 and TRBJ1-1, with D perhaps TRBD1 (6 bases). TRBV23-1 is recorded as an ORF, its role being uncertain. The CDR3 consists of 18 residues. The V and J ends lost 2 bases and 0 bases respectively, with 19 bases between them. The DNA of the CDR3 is TGCGCCAGCAGTCAACGTCCCGGGACACGGAAAATGAACACTGAAGCTTTCTTT. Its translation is CASSQRPGTRKMNTEAFF.

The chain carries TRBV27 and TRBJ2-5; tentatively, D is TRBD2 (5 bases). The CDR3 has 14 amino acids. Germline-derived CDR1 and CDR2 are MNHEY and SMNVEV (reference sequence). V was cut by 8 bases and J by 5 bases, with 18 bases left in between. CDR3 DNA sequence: TGTGCCAGCCGGGGTGGGGAGAGCTCGGAGACCCAGTACTTC. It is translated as CASRGGESSETQYF.

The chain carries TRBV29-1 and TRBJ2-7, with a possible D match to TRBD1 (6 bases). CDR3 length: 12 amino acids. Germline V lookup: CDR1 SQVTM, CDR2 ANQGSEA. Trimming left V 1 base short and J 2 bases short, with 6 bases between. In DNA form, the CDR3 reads TGCAGCGTTGAAGGGGGGCCCTACGAGCAGTACTTC. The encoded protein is CSVEGGPYEQYF.

Here the CDR3 reads CASSQWGQFAGTGELFF. The DNA of the CDR3 is TGTGCCAGCAGCCAATGGGGACAGTTCGCTGGGACCGGGGAGCTGTTTTTT. The chain employs TRBV14 and TRBJ2-2; 7 bases match TRBD1. The germline gives CDR1 SGHDN, CDR2 FVKESK. CDR3 size: 17 residues. V lost 2 bases to trimming and J lost 5 bases; unmatched junction nucleotides: 11.

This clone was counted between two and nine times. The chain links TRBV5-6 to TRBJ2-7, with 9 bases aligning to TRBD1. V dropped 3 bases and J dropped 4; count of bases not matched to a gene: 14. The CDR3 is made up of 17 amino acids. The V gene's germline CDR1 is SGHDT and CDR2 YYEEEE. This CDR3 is CASSSKDRGPTFYEQYF. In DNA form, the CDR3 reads TGTGCCAGCAGCTCAAAGGACAGGGGTCCTACGTTTTACGAGCAGTACTTC.

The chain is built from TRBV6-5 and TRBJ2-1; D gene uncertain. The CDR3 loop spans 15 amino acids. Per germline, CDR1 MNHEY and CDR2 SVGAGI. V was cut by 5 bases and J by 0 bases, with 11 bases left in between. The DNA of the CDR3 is TGTGCCAGCAGTACTTCATACAGCTCCTACAATGAGCAGTTCTTC. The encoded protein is CASSTSYSSYNEQFF.

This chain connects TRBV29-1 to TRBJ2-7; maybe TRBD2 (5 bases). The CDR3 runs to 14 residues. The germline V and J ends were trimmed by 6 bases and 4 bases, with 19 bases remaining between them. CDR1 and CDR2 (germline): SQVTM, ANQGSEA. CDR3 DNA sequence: TGCAGCGTCCCTGATTCGGGATCTCTATACGAGCAGTACTTC. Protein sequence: CSVPDSGSLYEQYF.

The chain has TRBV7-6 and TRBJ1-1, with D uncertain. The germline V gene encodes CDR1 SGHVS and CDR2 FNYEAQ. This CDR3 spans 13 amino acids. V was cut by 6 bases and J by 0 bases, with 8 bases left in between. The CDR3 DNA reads TGTGCCAGCAGGCGATCCCTGAACACTGAAGCTTTCTTT. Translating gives CASRRSLNTEAFF.

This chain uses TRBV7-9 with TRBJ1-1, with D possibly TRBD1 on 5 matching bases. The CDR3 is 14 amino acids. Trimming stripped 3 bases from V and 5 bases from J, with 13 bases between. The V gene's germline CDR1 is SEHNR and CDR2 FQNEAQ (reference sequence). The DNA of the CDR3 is TGTGCCAGCAGCTTGGAGGGGATGGGGACTGAAGCTTTCTTT. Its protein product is CASSLEGMGTEAFF.

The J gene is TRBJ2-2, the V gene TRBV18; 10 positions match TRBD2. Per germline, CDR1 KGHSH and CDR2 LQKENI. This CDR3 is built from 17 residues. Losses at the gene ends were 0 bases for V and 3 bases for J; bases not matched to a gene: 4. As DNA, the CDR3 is TGTGCCAGCTCACCACCGAGCGGGGGGGCGGACACCGGGGAGCTGTTTTTT. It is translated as CASSPPSGGADTGELFF.

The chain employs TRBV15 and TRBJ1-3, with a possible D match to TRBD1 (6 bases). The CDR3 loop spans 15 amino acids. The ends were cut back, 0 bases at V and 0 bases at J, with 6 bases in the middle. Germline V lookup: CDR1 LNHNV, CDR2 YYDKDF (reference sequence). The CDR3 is CATSRDRGSGNTIYF. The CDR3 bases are TGTGCCACCAGCAGAGACAGGGGCTCTGGAAACACCATATATTTT.

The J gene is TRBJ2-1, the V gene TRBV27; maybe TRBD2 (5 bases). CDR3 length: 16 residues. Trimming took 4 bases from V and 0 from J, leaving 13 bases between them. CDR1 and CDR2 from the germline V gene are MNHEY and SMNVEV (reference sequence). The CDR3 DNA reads TGTGCCAGCAGTTGGGCAGGACTCAGCTCCTACAATGAGCAGTTCTTC. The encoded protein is CASSWAGLSSYNEQFF.

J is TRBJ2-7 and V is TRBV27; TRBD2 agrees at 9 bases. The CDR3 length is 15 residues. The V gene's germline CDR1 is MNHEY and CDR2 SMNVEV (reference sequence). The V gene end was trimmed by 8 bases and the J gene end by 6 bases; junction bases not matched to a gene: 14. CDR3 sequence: CASGGGAGGFGEQYF. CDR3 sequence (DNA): TGTGCCAGCGGGGGGGGAGCGGGAGGATTTGGCGAGCAGTACTTC.